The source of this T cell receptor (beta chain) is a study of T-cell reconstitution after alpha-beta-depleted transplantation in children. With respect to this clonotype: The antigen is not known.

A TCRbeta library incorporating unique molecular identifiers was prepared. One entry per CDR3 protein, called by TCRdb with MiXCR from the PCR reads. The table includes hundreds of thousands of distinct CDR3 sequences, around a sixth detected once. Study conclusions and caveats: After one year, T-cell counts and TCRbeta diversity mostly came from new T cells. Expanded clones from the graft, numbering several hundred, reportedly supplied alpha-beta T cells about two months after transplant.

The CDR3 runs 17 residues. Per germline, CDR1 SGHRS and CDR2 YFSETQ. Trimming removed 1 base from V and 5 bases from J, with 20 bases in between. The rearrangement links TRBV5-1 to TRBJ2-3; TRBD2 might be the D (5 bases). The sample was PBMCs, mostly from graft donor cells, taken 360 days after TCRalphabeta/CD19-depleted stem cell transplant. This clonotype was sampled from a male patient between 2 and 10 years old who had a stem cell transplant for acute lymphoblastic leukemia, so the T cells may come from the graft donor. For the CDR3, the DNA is TGCGCCAGCAGCTTGCGGGGATTAGCTGGGCCCGGAGATACGCAGTATTTT. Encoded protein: CASSLRGLAGPGDTQYF.